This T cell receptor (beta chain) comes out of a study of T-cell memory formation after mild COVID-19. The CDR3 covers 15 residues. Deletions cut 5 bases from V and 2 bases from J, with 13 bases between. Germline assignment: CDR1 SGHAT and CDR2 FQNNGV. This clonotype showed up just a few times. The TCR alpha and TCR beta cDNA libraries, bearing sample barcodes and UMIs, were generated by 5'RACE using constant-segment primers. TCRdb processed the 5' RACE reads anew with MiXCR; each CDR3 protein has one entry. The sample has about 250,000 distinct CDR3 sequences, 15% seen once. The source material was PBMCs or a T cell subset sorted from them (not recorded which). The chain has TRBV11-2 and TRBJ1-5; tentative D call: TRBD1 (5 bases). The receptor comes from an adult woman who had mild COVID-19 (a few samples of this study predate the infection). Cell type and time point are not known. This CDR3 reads CASSLGAVGNQPQHF. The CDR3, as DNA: TGTGCCAGCAGCCTAGGGGCGGTAGGCAATCAGCCCCAGCATTTT.